Sequencing of this TCR beta chain was carried out in a study of shared clonotypes between healthy human individuals. Germline V CDR1 and CDR2: MNHNS, SASEGT. The length of the CDR3 is 18 residues. V was cut by 2 bases and J by 7 bases, with 24 bases left in between. Here immunoSEQ multiplex PCR was the method, and the copy in TCRdb shows in-frame clones only, minus some. The table shows some 2,000,000 clones, with roughly 96% occurring only once. Study-level points and caveats: Unshared clonotypes carried lower generation probabilities than those common to all four donors.

On this clone itself: Its antigen is still unknown.

Sequenced material: naive CD4+ T cells sorted from blood. Documented subset: CD45RA+ positively selected. The rearrangement uses TRBV6-1 and TRBJ2-1, with D possibly being TRBD2 (6 bases). This TCR derives from a man aged 18-30 years in good health. The CDR3 loop is CASSETEGRGPGANEQFF. CDR3 nucleotide sequence: TGTGCCAGCAGTGAAACGGAGGGGCGCGGCCCTGGGGCGAATGAGCAGTTCTTC.